A selection of T cell receptor beta chains follows, all from one sample in a study of response to subunit inactivated influenza vaccine. Each CDR3 protein gets one entry after TCRdb re-called the RT-PCR reads with MiXCR. The table shows 530,000 or so distinct CDR3 sequences, with 10% to 15% occurring only once. Sequenced material: PBMCs from blood, taken on the day of vaccination. These receptors were taken from a man aged 50-59 years who received an inactivated influenza vaccine. The conserved cysteine and the conserved F or W are not part of the CDR3 here. Fields, in order: J gene, V gene, CDR3 protein.

>TRBJ1-6|TRBV20-1
SARENRGQNSPLH
>TRBJ2-5|TRBV18
ASSPPTGAETQY
>TRBJ2-3|TRBV5-1
ASRIDSVSGTDTQY
>TRBJ2-1|TRBV18
ASLNIRDRGHEQF
>TRBJ2-7|TRBV25-1
ASSDETGNEQY
>TRBJ2-7|TRBV20-1
SAPRDQTSATGGEQY
>TRBJ1-5|TRBV5-6
ASSSNRFHSNQPQH
>TRBJ1-2|TRBV7-2
ASSPGGADGYT
>TRBJ2-2|TRBV5-1
ASSLVLGDTGELF
>TRBJ1-2|TRBV7-3
ASSPQGQAEYGYT
>TRBJ2-7|TRBV10-3
AINQPGLPSYEQY
>TRBJ1-1|TRBV6-5
ASSYGPGQGAAF
>TRBJ1-2|TRBV20-1
SARDGTEYGYT
>TRBJ1-2|TRBV4-3
ASSQFVGAGGGYT
>TRBJ2-1|TRBV20-1
SASRRQINEQF
>TRBJ1-1|TRBV7-2
ASSFLINTEAF
>TRBJ2-5|TRBV4-3
ASSFNRGPQETQY
>TRBJ2-5|TRBV14
ASSQGGTRVETQY
>TRBJ2-5|TRBV7-9
ASSFLAEETQY
>TRBJ2-3|TRBV12-3/TRBV12-4
ASSQTHRGDTDTQY
>TRBJ2-1|TRBV5-8
ASSPGLPEVEQF
>TRBJ2-1|TRBV20-1
SALGTLGNEQF
>TRBJ2-1|TRBV6-2/TRBV6-3
ASSRQPNEQF
>TRBJ1-2|TRBV29-1
SVYRDGPLNYGYT
>TRBJ2-1|TRBV6-1
ASRGLAGNNNEQF
>TRBJ2-7|TRBV6-5
ASSSLSGTGGYEQY
>TRBJ1-4|TRBV12-3/TRBV12-4
ASRPDPWSGEKLF
>TRBJ2-2|TRBV12-3/TRBV12-4
ASLSVNTGELF
>TRBJ2-1|TRBV5-1
ASSLASGSLGAEQF
>TRBJ2-1|TRBV6-2/TRBV6-3
ASSPDFGRLQF
>TRBJ2-3|TRBV5-1
ASSLGLAGGSGTDTQY
>TRBJ1-1|TRBV7-9
ASSHGPEAF
>TRBJ1-2|TRBV19
ASSISPGLYGYT
>TRBJ2-1|TRBV27
ASSSLGGGIYNEQF
>TRBJ2-7|TRBV7-2
ASSPAGQTNYEQY
>TRBJ2-3|TRBV19
ATRGMGGLTDTQY
>TRBJ1-5|TRBV7-2
ASSPQGVLANQPQH
>TRBJ2-1|TRBV11-1
ASSLGLRVPPGTGEGDYNEQF
>TRBJ2-3|TRBV20-1
SASPHTDTQY
>TRBJ2-2|TRBV4-1
ASSQEGRPNTGELF
>TRBJ2-2|TRBV15
ATSSQAEVIITGELF
>TRBJ2-2|TRBV27
ATSRVFAGELF
>TRBJ2-3|TRBV7-2
ASSLAPETGNPRFRDTQY
>TRBJ2-2|TRBV20-1
SAGGMGGTGELF
>TRBJ2-1|TRBV5-1
ASSLFSGNHNEQF